This T cell receptor (beta chain) comes out of a study of OX40 agonist ivuxolimab in advanced cancers. For the study at large: Anti-PD-1, anti-PD-L1 or anti-CTLA-4 therapy given earlier was allowed, and roughly 40% had some.

Some clones are missing from TCRdb's copy, which holds only in-frame ones; the method was immunoSEQ multiplex PCR. The sample consists of more than 45,000 clones, around 77% of them appearing once. The length of the CDR3 is 14 residues. Germline V CDR1 and CDR2: SGHNT, YYREEE (reference sequence). J gave up 11 bases and V 4 bases, and 14 bases lay outside the gene matches. General study points: Expansion of clones was among the lowest in partial responders at 0.1-3.0 mg/kg. The antigen specificity of the peripheral T cells (those that were expanded) was not determined. Several nonresponders also turned out to have low normalized T-cell clonal expansion.

As to this clone: Its cognate antigen is unknown.

This chain uses TRBV5-4 with TRBJ2-5, with 7 nucleotides matching TRBD1. This TCR was recovered from an adult with an advanced solid tumor such as melanoma, head and neck, liver or kidney cancer. The input for sequencing was CD4+ or CD8+ T cells sorted from blood, taken in a trial of the OX40 agonist ivuxolimab. Here the CDR3 reads CASSGRGTVGEQYF. Written as DNA, the CDR3 is TGTGCCAGCAGCGGGAGAGGGACAGTGGGGGAGCAGTACTTC.